The source of this T cell receptor (beta chain) is a study of blood T cell repertoires in COVID-19. The CDR3 spans 15 residues. The germline gives CDR1 SGHRS, CDR2 YFSETQ. J was trimmed by 2 bases and V by 2 bases; bases with no gene match: 5. As originally analysed: Estimates of nucleated cell counts were drawn from the amplification of reference gene primers. Measured with immunoSEQ multiplex PCR; TCRdb has only the in-frame clones, and not every one. The D gene and trimming were derived from the DNA, and the V and J assignments and clone size from that table. Among about 270,000 clones, roughly nine tenths were seen once, and the ten largest hold around 9%.

The sequenced material came from peripheral blood. The chain employs TRBV5-1 and TRBJ2-3; 7 positions agree with TRBD2. This clonotype originated in a man in his forties with active or convalescent COVID-19. CDR3 in DNA: TGCGCCAGCAGCTTAGGCGGGGGATTCACAGATACGCAGTATTTT. Protein product: CASSLGGGFTDTQYF.